This entry describes one T cell receptor (beta chain). No antigen is known for it. This entry belongs to a study of shared clonotypes between healthy human individuals. For the study at large: Donors had three CD4 naive, three CD4 memory, two CD8 naive and one CD8 memory plate apiece.

Germline lookup yields CDR1 MDHEN and CDR2 SYDVKM. The V gene end was trimmed by 6 bases and the J gene end by 0 bases; junction bases not matched to a gene: 6. The CDR3 runs 15 residues. General study findings and limits: A reduction in generation probabilities was seen for non-shared clonotypes relative to those shared by all four donors.

For each subset, genomic DNA was distributed in equal portions over several immunoSEQ plates. Here immunoSEQ multiplex PCR was the method, and the copy in TCRdb shows in-frame clones only, minus some. This repertoire shows about 2.4 million clones, approximately 93% found once; its top ten account for around 0.4%. The chain recombines TRBV28 with TRBJ2-3; TRBD1 agrees at 7 bases. This receptor was obtained from a young man in good health. Some clones in this sample may be carry-over from other donors' samples. Material: naive CD4+ T cells from PBMCs. Subset described: CD45RA+ positively selected. The DNA for the CDR3 is TGTGCCAGCAGGTCGGGACAGTCTAGCACAGATACGCAGTATTTT. This encodes CASRSGQSSTDTQYF.